Each of the 5 T cell receptor beta chains below was sequenced from the same sample in a study of cytomegalovirus exposure and HLA in healthy donors. Researchers ran the PCR with 60 Vbeta and 13 Jbeta primers. Profiled with immunoSEQ multiplex PCR; TCRdb holds only in-frame clones, not every one. This table has 150,000 to 200,000 clones, approximately 80% appearing once. Sequencing was carried out using PBMCs. These receptors originate from a woman aged 40-49 years in good health and CMV-seronegative.

V usage is TRBV7-3 and J usage is TRBJ2-7; 8 positions agree with TRBD1. In germline, CDR1 is SGHTA, CDR2 FQGTGA. The CDR3 is made up of 14 amino acids. J was trimmed by 3 bases and V by 2 bases; bases with no gene match: 3. The CDR3 region is CASSLGTGNYEQYF. For the CDR3, the DNA is TGTGCCAGCAGCTTAGGGACAGGAAACTACGAGCAGTACTTC.

The J gene is TRBJ1-2, the V gene TRBV4-3; D gene uncertain. The CDR3 is made up of 16 amino acids. The germline V gene encodes CDR1 LGHNA and CDR2 YSLEER. Trimming removed 3 bases at V and 4 bases at J, with 18 bases between. The CDR3 loop is CASSQVPPEVVYGYTF. Written as DNA, the CDR3 is TGCGCCAGCAGCCAGGTTCCGCCCGAGGTTGTCTATGGCTACACCTTC.

The V gene is TRBV7-2, the J gene TRBJ2-2, with a possible D match to TRBD1 (5 bases). There are 15 residues in the CDR3. Germline V gives CDR1 SGHTA, CDR2 FQGNSA. The V end lost 2 bases, the J end lost 4 bases, and 11 bases lay between the germline ends. The CDR3 sequence: CASSLMARATGELFF. The CDR3 nucleotides read TGTGCCAGCAGCTTAATGGCCAGGGCCACCGGGGAGCTGTTTTTT.

The V gene is TRBV29-1, the J gene TRBJ2-5; TRBD2 aligns across 13 bases. From germline, CDR1 is SQVTM and CDR2 ANQGSEA. Trimming at V came to 6 bases and at J to 3 bases, leaving 4 bases not matched to a gene. CDR3 length: 14 residues. CDR3 bases: TGCAGCGTGGGGACTAGCGGGATGAAAGAGACCCAGTACTTC. Translated: CSVGTSGMKETQYF.

The CDR3 is CASSQGDRSSSVQFF. CDR3 DNA: TGCGCCAGCAGCCAAGGAGACAGGTCCTCAAGCGTGCAGTTCTTC. The chain has TRBV4-3 and TRBJ2-1; D is perhaps TRBD1 (6 bases). From germline, CDR1 is LGHNA and CDR2 YSLEER. This CDR3 has 15 amino acids. V was clipped by 1 base and J by 12 bases, with 19 bases between them.